The 13 T cell receptor beta chains below all came from one sample that was sequenced in a study of OX40 agonist ivuxolimab in advanced cancers. Clones were sequenced by immunoSEQ multiplex PCR, and TCRdb holds only the in-frame ones, with some missing. The sample holds some 90,000 clones; approximately 87% are singletons and the top ten take more than 4%. The material was CD4+ or CD8+ T cells sorted from blood, obtained in a trial of the OX40 agonist ivuxolimab. The receptor source for this set is an adult with an advanced solid tumor such as melanoma, head and neck, liver or kidney cancer.

This clone was seen only once. The rearrangement joins TRBV5-3 to TRBJ2-7; 7 bases fit TRBD2. TRBV5-3 is flagged as an ORF with uncertain function. V lost 4 bases to trimming and J lost 5 bases; unmatched junction nucleotides: 3. The CDR3 contains 12 residues. This CDR3 is CARSPSGNEQYF. As DNA, the CDR3 is TGTGCCAGAAGCCCAAGCGGGAACGAGCAGTACTTC.

V and J are TRBV27 and TRBJ1-2; 7 nucleotides line up with TRBD1. CDR3 length: 13 residues. V dropped 4 bases and J dropped 8; count of bases not matched to a gene: 7. Germline V gives CDR1 MNHEY, CDR2 SMNVEV (reference sequence). CDR3 DNA: TGTGCCAGCAGTTCCGGACAGGTTTGGGGCTACACCTTC. Its translation is CASSSGQVWGYTF.

The V and J genes are TRBV4-1 and TRBJ1-3; no firm D call. CDR1 and CDR2 (germline): MGHRA, YSYEKL. The CDR3 has 15 amino acids. V lost 0 bases to trimming and J lost 5 bases, with 11 bases between them. This CDR3 reads CASSQDLLGRNTIYF. The CDR3 DNA is TGCGCCAGCAGCCAAGACCTTTTAGGGAGAAACACCATATATTTT.

The chain recombines TRBV2 with TRBJ2-2; 9 bases agree with TRBD2. The CDR3 is made up of 16 amino acids. Germline CDR1 reads SNHLY; CDR2 reads FYNNEI. Trimming at V came to 1 base and at J to 7 bases, leaving 7 bases not matched to a gene. The CDR3 sequence is CASSEVLAGAGGELFF. The CDR3 nucleotides are TGTGCCAGCAGTGAAGTGTTAGCGGGAGCAGGCGGGGAGCTGTTTTTT.

The rearrangement joins TRBV4-2 to TRBJ2-1, with 10 bases identical to TRBD1. Germline V gene lookup returns CDR1 LGHNA and CDR2 YNFKEQ. V dropped 3 bases and J dropped 6; count of bases not matched to a gene: 8. This CDR3 region has 16 residues. CDR3 bases: TGTGCCAGCAGCCAGCCTCCGGGACAGGGGTTCAATGAGCAGTTCTTC. It yields the protein CASSQPPGQGFNEQFF.

The V call is TRBV18, the J call TRBJ2-7; D is unresolved. With 1 base removed from V and 6 bases from J, the gap between germline ends came to 16 bases. The CDR3 loop spans 15 amino acids. Germline CDR1 and CDR2: KGHSH and LQKENI. CDR3 in DNA: TGTGCCAGCTCACCACAATTAAGAGGCGGTACCGAGCAGTACGTC. Its translation is CASSPQLRGGTEQYV.

The chain couples TRBV29-1 to TRBJ1-3; D is unresolved. Trimming removed 4 bases from V and 0 bases from J, with 4 bases in between. The CDR3 covers 12 residues. Germline loops: CDR1 SQVTM, CDR2 ANQGSEA. The CDR3 nucleotides read TGCAGCGTTGGTACCTCTGGAAACACCATATATTTT. Amino acid sequence: CSVGTSGNTIYF.

With respect to this clone: The sample carries other DNA sequences with the same CDR3. The V gene is TRBV18, the J gene TRBJ2-4; D is unresolved. The CDR3 spans 16 residues. The V gene's germline CDR1 is KGHSH and CDR2 LQKENI. Trimming stripped 3 bases from V and 1 base from J, with 13 bases between. CDR3 sequence reads: CASSPPQLGAKNIQYF. Here the CDR3 DNA reads TGTGCCAGCTCACCGCCCCAACTGGGGGCCAAAAACATTCAGTACTTC.

CDR3 amino acids: CASSEGGGYYGYTF. The CDR3 DNA follows: TGTGCCAGCAGTGAAGGAGGGGGTTACTATGGCTACACCTTC. The chain uses TRBV6-1 and TRBJ1-2; possibly TRBD1 for D (6 bases). The CDR3 totals 14 residues. Germline loops: CDR1 MNHNS, CDR2 SASEGT. The V end was cut by 1 base, the J end by 3 bases, with 9 bases between.

The genes are TRBV5-1 and TRBJ2-7; TRBD2 matches 11 bases. In germline, CDR1 is SGHRS, CDR2 YFSETQ. The trim removed 3 bases at V and 3 bases at J, leaving 5 bases unmatched. CDR3 size: 15 residues. As DNA, the CDR3 is TGCGCCAGCAGCTCTCCGGGACTAGCGGACTACGAGCAGTACTTC. As protein: CASSSPGLADYEQYF.

CDR3 residues: CASSESRDNNQPQHF. CDR3 in DNA: TGTGCCAGCAGTGAAAGCCGGGACAACAATCAGCCCCAGCATTTT. The genes are TRBV2 and TRBJ1-5; TRBD1 might be the D (6 bases). The germline gives CDR1 SNHLY, CDR2 FYNNEI. The CDR3 totals 15 residues. Trimming took 2 bases from V and 3 from J, leaving 11 bases between them.

To note about this clone: An end of the junction differs from the germline gene, which may be a read error. The chain carries TRBV19 and TRBJ2-3, with TRBD2 matching 11 bases. The CDR3 length is 13 residues. The germline V gene has CDR1 LNHDA and CDR2 SQIVND (reference sequence). The chain's CDR3 is CASRDLSGRALNF. The CDR3 bases are TGTGCCAGTAGAGACCTTAGCGGGAGGGCCCTGAATTTT.

The V gene is TRBV7-2, the J gene TRBJ1-5; D unresolved. Germline assignment: CDR1 SGHTA and CDR2 FQGNSA. The CDR3 covers 13 residues. Trimming left V 0 bases short and J 4 bases short, with 4 bases between. The CDR3 DNA reads TGTGCCAGCAGCTTAGCCCAAAATCAGCCCCAGCATTTT. The encoded protein is CASSLAQNQPQHF.